This TCR beta chain was recovered during a study of blood T cell repertoires in COVID-19. At the level of the study: Acute and convalescent COVID-19 samples came from the United States, Italy and Spain. Nucleic acid was either cDNA or gDNA, and it came from T cells, B-cell-depleted T cells, or PBMCs.

The CDR3 consists of 12 residues. The ends were cut back, 3 bases at V and 6 bases at J, with 4 bases in the middle. Germline V gives CDR1 KGHDR, CDR2 SFDVKD. This clone was seen more than once but under ten times. Original methodology: Scientists estimated how many nucleated cells there were by amplifying reference gene primers. TCRdb's copy holds only in-frame clones and misses some; the assay was immunoSEQ multiplex PCR. V, J and clone size derive from that table, while D and trimming were established from the DNA sequence. The top ten clones hold 3.2% of a sample with about 490,000 clones, approximately 85% of them seen once.

The sequenced sample was peripheral blood. This TCR came from a human donor in a cohort sampled during active COVID-19. The chain carries TRBV24-1 and TRBJ2-2; D unresolved. CDR3: CATSDASGELFF. The CDR3 nucleotides read TGTGCCACCAGTGATGCGTCCGGGGAGCTGTTTTTT.